These 17 T cell receptor beta chains were sequenced from one sample in a study of blood T cells in healthy people across ages. Next came a second PCR, run for about 6 to 12 cycles, which used a sample-barcoded 5' primer along with a J-beta primer mix. TCRdb processed the 5' RACE reads anew with MiXCR; each CDR3 protein has one entry. The sample has hundreds of thousands of distinct CDR3 sequences, over 40% seen once. The sample comprised blood. The receptor set was obtained from a woman aged 80 or older in good health.

This clonotype came up a few times. V is TRBV12-3 or TRBV12-4 and J is TRBJ2-7, with 7 bases lining up with TRBD1. V gave up 5 bases and J gave up 7 bases; unmatched junction bases: 14. The CDR3 sequence is 15 residues long. This chain's CDR3 is CASSLRGLDGNEQYF. DNA for the CDR3: TGTGCCAGCAGTCTTAGGGGGCTAGATGGCAATGAGCAGTACTTC.

This clonotype was observed a few times. This chain connects TRBV19 to TRBJ1-1; 7 positions match TRBD1. V dropped 4 bases and J dropped 0; count of bases not matched to a gene: 5. The CDR3 has 15 amino acids. The germline V gene has CDR1 LNHDA and CDR2 SQIVND (reference sequence). The CDR3 DNA is TGTGCCAGTAGTAAGCGGGGACAGTTGAACACTGAAGCTTTCTTT. Translated: CASSKRGQLNTEAFF. The whole variable domain, remainder taken from reference TRBV19 and TRBJ1-1, is DGGITQSPKYLFRKEGQNVTLSCEQNLNHDAMYWYRQDPGQGLRLIYYSQIVNDFQKGDIAEGYSVSREKKESFPLTVTSAQKNPTAFYLCASSKRGQLNTEAFFGQGTRLTVV.

There are many counts of this clonotype. The chain combines TRBV6-5 with TRBJ2-3; 11 nucleotides agree with TRBD2. The CDR3 is 15 residues long. The junction had 4 bases not matched to a gene; V was cut back by 6 bases and J by 2 bases. Germline CDR1 reads MNHEY; CDR2 reads SVGAGI. This chain's CDR3 is CASSLLAGVTDTQYF. CDR3 DNA sequence: TGTGCCAGCAGCTTACTAGCGGGGGTCACAGATACGCAGTATTTT.

This clonotype was seen a handful of times. The chain is built from TRBV5-1 and TRBJ1-2; TRBD1 matches at 8 bases. V gave up 3 bases and J gave up 2 bases; unmatched junction bases: 6. Germline loops: CDR1 SGHRS, CDR2 YFSETQ. This CDR3 is built from 15 residues. The CDR3 spells CASSSGQGINYGYTF. The CDR3 DNA reads TGCGCCAGCAGCTCTGGACAGGGAATAAACTATGGCTACACCTTC.

Concerning this clonotype: A much larger clone is a single base away; this may be a read error. In DNA, the CDR3 is TGTGCCAGCAGACCTGCGTTGGGGCGGCAAGAGACCCAGTACTTC. This translates into CASRPALGRQETQYF. V is TRBV6-5 and J is TRBJ2-5; D possibly corresponds to TRBD1 (5 bases). CDR1 and CDR2 from the germline V gene are MNHEY and SVGAGI. V was cut by 6 bases and J by 2 bases, with 16 bases left in between. This CDR3 contains 15 residues.

This clonotype was counted at least ten times. The CDR3 DNA reads TGCAGTGCTAGGTGGGACTTGGGCGTCATTCAGTACTTC. This translates into CSARWDLGVIQYF. The chain recombines TRBV20-1 with TRBJ2-4, with D possibly TRBD2 on 6 matching bases. Looked up from germline, CDR1 is DFQATT and CDR2 is SNEGSKA (reference sequence). The CDR3 runs 13 residues. The V end lost 3 bases, the J end lost 9 bases, and 15 bases lay between the germline ends.

The genes are TRBV6-2 or TRBV6-3 and TRBJ2-3; 9 bases line up with TRBD2. This CDR3 has 16 residues. CDR1 is MNHEY, CDR2 SVGEGT, per germline. With 6 bases clipped from V and 6 bases from J, the junction kept 13 bases outside the gene matches. The CDR3 spells CASSKRTTSGGDTQYF. CDR3 nucleotide sequence: TGTGCCAGCAGCAAAAGGACGACTAGCGGTGGTGATACGCAGTATTTT.

Note on this clonotype: This may come from a read error, since a much larger clone is one base off. The chain employs TRBV20-1 and TRBJ2-1; 8 nucleotides match TRBD2. Germline loops: CDR1 DFQATT, CDR2 SNEGSKA (reference sequence). This CDR3 comprises 15 residues. J gave up 6 bases and V 3 bases, and 10 bases lay outside the gene matches. In nucleotides, the CDR3 is TGCAGTGCTAGTCGGCCGGGAGGGCCCTGCAATGAGCAGTTCTTC. Protein sequence: CSASRPGGPCNEQFF.

This clonotype was counted at least ten times. The chain employs TRBV5-1 and TRBJ2-3; 9 positions agree with TRBD2. Germline CDR1 is SGHRS and CDR2 is YFSETQ. CDR3 length equals 16 residues. The junction had 6 bases not matched to a gene; V was cut back by 0 bases and J by 4 bases. In nucleotides, the CDR3 is TGCGCCAGCAGCTTGGGACTAGCGGAAGGAGCAGATACGCAGTATTTT. It is translated as CASSLGLAEGADTQYF.

About this clonotype: One end of the junction is discordant with germline, which a read error may explain. The gene calls are TRBV7-9 and TRBJ2-7; D gene unclear. The CDR3 totals 14 residues. CDR1 SEHNR and CDR2 FQNEAQ come from the germline V gene (reference sequence). In DNA, the CDR3 is TGTGCCTGCAGCTTAGCTGGTATTAGTTACGAGCAGTACTTC. Its protein is CACSLAGISYEQYF.

On this clonotype itself: This may arise from a read error, as a much more abundant clone is one base away. This chain connects TRBV7-8 to TRBJ2-1, with 9 nucleotides matching TRBD2. The CDR3 is 16 amino acids. Germline loops: CDR1 SGHVS, CDR2 FQNEAQ. The CDR3 coding sequence is TGTACCAGCAGCTTAGGATCGCGACTAGCGGCCAATGAGCAGTTCTTC. Translating it yields CTSSLGSRLAANEQFF.

This clonotype was counted many times. The genes are TRBV15 and TRBJ2-1; D unresolved. The CDR3 extends over 15 amino acids. Between the trimmed V and J ends, which lost 0 bases and 5 bases, there was a span of 11 bases. CDR1 LNHNV and CDR2 YYDKDF come from the germline V gene (reference sequence). DNA of the CDR3: TGTGCCACCAGCAGAGATCCCCCGGCGAACAATGAGCAGTTCTTC. Protein product: CATSRDPPANNEQFF.

The rearrangement joins TRBV27 to TRBJ2-5; D gene uncertain. V was pared by 3 bases and J by 5 bases, with 13 bases between. Germline CDR1 and CDR2: MNHEY and SMNVEV (reference sequence). There are 14 residues in the CDR3. In nucleotides, the CDR3 is TGTGCCAGCAGTTTCGTTGGTTTGTCCGAGACCCAGTACTTC. Amino acid sequence: CASSFVGLSETQYF.

The rearrangement links TRBV20-1 to TRBJ2-5, with TRBD2 identical over 8 bases. Gene TRBJ2-7 matches the end of the DNA better, so the J call may be wrong. The CDR3 has 11 amino acids. Germline loops: CDR1 DFQATT, CDR2 SNEGSKA (reference sequence). The CDR3 protein is CSARGTSEQYF. The CDR3 DNA sequence: TGCAGTGCTAGGGGGACTAGCGAGCAGTACTTC.

This clonotype has a count of ten or more. The chain carries TRBV18 and TRBJ2-3; D might be TRBD1 (5 bases). V shed 1 base and J shed 5 bases, with 10 bases lying between them. There are 14 residues in the CDR3. Germline CDR1 and CDR2: KGHSH and LQKENI. The CDR3: CASSPQQAEDTQYF. For the CDR3, the DNA is TGTGCCAGCTCACCACAACAGGCCGAAGATACGCAGTATTTT.

V is TRBV12-3 or TRBV12-4 and J is TRBJ2-3, with 12 bases lining up with TRBD2. The V gene end was trimmed by 7 bases and the J gene end by 4 bases; junction bases not matched to a gene: 6. This CDR3 region has 15 residues. This chain's CDR3 is CASTLTSGGSDTQYF. The CDR3 nucleotides read TGTGCCAGCACTTTGACTAGCGGGGGCTCAGATACGCAGTATTTT.

Many counts were recorded for this clonotype. The chain combines TRBV7-2 with TRBJ2-1; 11 positions match TRBD2. The CDR3 extends over 14 amino acids. Germline V gene sequence: CDR1 SGHTA, CDR2 FQGNSA. Trimming removed 3 bases from V and 8 bases from J; junction bases left unmatched: 3. CDR3 in DNA: TGTGCCAGCAGCTTTAGCGGGGGGGCGGATGAGCAGTTCTTC. This sequence encodes CASSFSGGADEQFF.